The following is a T cell receptor (beta chain) sequence with its context. Clones were read by immunoSEQ multiplex PCR, and TCRdb kept only the in-frame ones, dropping some. Of roughly 58,000 clones detected, around 87% appear once; the ten largest clones hold roughly 12%. This CDR3 has 15 residues. The V gene's germline CDR1 is MNHEY and CDR2 SVGAGI. Trimming removed 8 bases from V and 4 bases from J; junction bases left unmatched: 13. This entry comes from a study of control samples from healthy donors and cancer patients. The sequencing sample was made of PBMCs. This chain uses TRBV6-5 with TRBJ2-7; 8 nucleotides match TRBD2. The TCR originated in a woman aged 55-70 years with lung cancer. DNA of the CDR3: TGTGCCAGCCGGGGGGGACCGAACCGGTATTACGAGCAGTACTTC. Encoded protein: CASRGGPNRYYEQYF.